Following are 26 T cell receptor beta chains from one sample sequenced in a study of lymphopenia after photon versus proton radiotherapy. Measured with immunoSEQ multiplex PCR; TCRdb has only the in-frame clones, and not every one. Among around 7,500 clones listed, 70% to 90% were seen once. Sample: peripheral blood, taken from a patient treated with photon-based radiotherapy. These receptors came from a woman in her 70s with pancreatic cancer.

V is TRBV7-2 and J is TRBJ1-3, with D unresolved. Germline lookup yields CDR1 SGHTA and CDR2 FQGNSA. The CDR3 totals 14 residues. Trimming pared 2 bases from V and 1 base from J, leaving 6 bases between. The CDR3 spells CASSLSTSGNTIYF. CDR3 bases: TGTGCCAGCAGCTTATCCACTTCTGGAAACACCATATATTTT. Drawing the rest from reference TRBV7-2 and TRBJ1-3, the complete variable domain is GAGVSQSPSNKVTEKGKDVELRCDPISGHTALYWYRQSLGQGLEFLIYFQGNSAPDKSGLPSDRFSAERTGGSVSTLTIQRTQQEDSAVYLCASSLSTSGNTIYFGEGSWLTVV.

The chain has TRBV7-8 and TRBJ1-2, with TRBD1 as a possible D gene (5 bases). CDR1 and CDR2 from the germline V gene are SGHVS and FQNEAQ. V was pared by 1 base and J by 0 bases, with 9 bases between. This CDR3 is 15 amino acids long. CDR3 nucleotide sequence: TGTGCCAGCAGCTTAGTGGGGGGGGCTAACTATGGCTACACCTTC. Its protein is CASSLVGGANYGYTF.

The chain uses TRBV7-3 and TRBJ2-1; 8 nucleotides line up with TRBD2. Trimming at V came to 5 bases and at J to 5 bases, leaving 2 bases not matched to a gene. In germline, CDR1 is SGHTA, CDR2 FQGTGA. The CDR3 loop spans 13 amino acids. The CDR3, as DNA: TGTGCCAGCAGCCCCGGGAGGGACAATGAGCAGTTCTTC. Protein sequence: CASSPGRDNEQFF.

V is TRBV6-5 and J is TRBJ1-2, with TRBD1 matching over 7 bases. V gave up 6 bases and J gave up 0 bases; unmatched junction bases: 7. CDR1 and CDR2 (germline): MNHEY, SVGAGI. This CDR3 region has 15 residues. The DNA for the CDR3 is TGTGCCAGCAGAACCCGGACAGGCTCTAACTATGGCTACACCTTC. Translation: CASRTRTGSNYGYTF.

The chain employs TRBV28 and TRBJ2-7; D is possibly TRBD1 (6 bases). The CDR3 length is 15 residues. The V end lost 3 bases, the J end lost 2 bases, and 14 bases lay between the germline ends. Per the germline V gene, CDR1 is MDHEN and CDR2 is SYDVKM. CDR3 residues: CASSLSQGNTYEQYF. In nucleotides, the CDR3 is TGTGCCAGCAGTTTGTCGCAGGGGAACACCTACGAGCAGTACTTC.

The chain employs TRBV5-3 and TRBJ2-4; 7 positions match TRBD1. TRBV5-3 is sorted into the ORF group, with uncertain function. V gave up 4 bases and J gave up 2 bases; unmatched junction bases: 6. This CDR3 is built from 15 residues. CDR3 region: CARSPEGQTKNIQYF. DNA of the CDR3: TGTGCCAGAAGCCCTGAGGGACAGACCAAAAACATTCAGTACTTC.

In DNA, the CDR3 is TGTGCCAGCAGTTACGGGGATCTTAATTCACCCCTCCACTTT. Its protein is CASSYGDLNSPLHF. The rearrangement links TRBV6-5 to TRBJ1-6, with no clear D. Trimming shortened V by 2 bases and J by 6 bases, and 8 bases separated the two germline ends. The CDR3 runs to 14 residues. Looked up from germline, CDR1 is MNHEY and CDR2 is SVGAGI.

The V call is TRBV28, the J call TRBJ1-5; 9 nucleotides agree with TRBD1. CDR3 length: 14 residues. The junction had 8 bases not matched to a gene; V was cut back by 8 bases and J by 6 bases. Germline lookup yields CDR1 MDHEN and CDR2 SYDVKM. CDR3 nucleotides: TGTGCCAGCGGCGCCGGGACAGGGCTTCAGCCCCAGCATTTT. Amino acids: CASGAGTGLQPQHF. Full variable domain (outside the CDR3, taken from reference TRBV28 and TRBJ1-5): DVKVTQSSRYLVKRTGEKVFLECVQDMDHENMFWYRQDPGLGLRLIYFSYDVKMKEKGDIPEGYSVSREKKERFSLILESASTNQTSMYLCASGAGTGLQPQHFGDGTRLSIL.

Only one count was recorded for this clone. This sequence joins TRBV18 and TRBJ2-3, with 9 bases matching TRBD1. J gave up 4 bases and V 3 bases, and 8 bases lay outside the gene matches. Per germline, CDR1 KGHSH and CDR2 LQKENI. The CDR3 extends over 16 amino acids. In DNA, the CDR3 is TGTGCCAGCTCACCTCTCCCGGGACAGGGTGCAGATACGCAGTATTTT. It encodes CASSPLPGQGADTQYF.

Details on this clone: Sequence at one end of the junction differs from germline and may be a read error. The chain uses TRBV5-1 and TRBJ2-7; TRBD2 matches 11 bases. The CDR3 length is 16 residues. The germline V gene has CDR1 SGHRS and CDR2 YFSETQ. CDR3 coding DNA: TGCGCCAGCAGCTTCCTGGGGACTAGCGGAGTGGAACGTTTGGACTTC. This encodes CASSFLGTSGVERLDF.

The chain joins TRBV6-4 to TRBJ2-3; 8 bases map to TRBD2. The CDR3 runs to 15 residues. Trimming took 4 bases from V and 5 from J; bases not matched to a gene: 8. In germline, CDR1 is MRHNA, CDR2 SNTAGT. CDR3 protein: CASSVYGRARDTQYF. The CDR3 DNA is TGTGCCAGCAGTGTATACGGGAGGGCCCGAGATACGCAGTATTTT.

This chain uses TRBV7-2 with TRBJ1-3; D unclear. The V end was cut by 1 base, the J end by 2 bases, with 12 bases between. Per germline, CDR1 SGHTA and CDR2 FQGNSA. This CDR3 has 16 residues. The CDR3 nucleotides read TGTGCCAGCAGCTTAGAGGCAACAGACCCTGGAAACACCATATATTTT. Residues: CASSLEATDPGNTIYF.

The chain joins TRBV10-3 to TRBJ2-6; a possible D gene is TRBD1 (5 bases). The CDR3 extends over 17 amino acids. Germline V gives CDR1 ENHRY, CDR2 SYGVKD. Trimming took 4 bases from V and 0 from J, leaving 13 bases between them. CDR3 in DNA: TGTGCCATCAGTGGTGGCAGGGATAGCTCTGGGGCCAACGTCCTGACTTTC. It specifies CAISGGRDSSGANVLTF.

The rearrangement uses TRBV5-1 and TRBJ2-1; 11 positions match TRBD2. CDR1 is SGHRS and CDR2 is YFSETQ in the germline V gene. With V trimmed by 0 bases and J by 6 bases, 2 bases remained unmatched. CDR3 size: 15 residues. CDR3 DNA: TGCGCCAGCAGCTTGGGACTAGCGGGATTCAATGAGCAGTTCTTC. Its protein is CASSLGLAGFNEQFF.

The chain has TRBV5-1 and TRBJ2-3, with D possibly matching TRBD2 (5 bases). The length of the CDR3 is 18 residues. Trimming pared 4 bases from V and 2 bases from J, leaving 23 bases between. Per germline, CDR1 SGHRS and CDR2 YFSETQ. The CDR3 region is CASSRPQGSGWDTDTQYF. The DNA for the CDR3 is TGCGCCAGCAGCAGACCCCAAGGGTCGGGGTGGGACACAGATACGCAGTATTTT.

This rearrangement joins TRBV29-1 to TRBJ1-1; 10 bases agree with TRBD1. Germline CDR1 is SQVTM and CDR2 is ANQGSEA. Losses at the gene ends were 3 bases for V and 0 bases for J; bases not matched to a gene: 1. CDR3 length: 14 residues. The CDR3 spells CSVEDRGMNTEAFF. CDR3 in DNA: TGCAGCGTTGAGGACAGGGGGATGAACACTGAAGCTTTCTTT. The variable domain in full, completed from reference TRBV29-1 and TRBJ1-1, reads SAVISQKPSRDICQRGTSLTIQCQVDSQVTMMFWYRQQPGQSLTLIATANQGSEATYESGFVIDKFPISRPNLTFSTLTVSNMSPEDSSIYLCSVEDRGMNTEAFFGQGTRLTVV.

V is TRBV7-6 and J is TRBJ2-7; no definite D call. The V end lost 8 bases, the J end lost 2 bases, and 13 bases lay between the germline ends. This CDR3 contains 13 residues. CDR1 and CDR2 (germline): SGHVS, FNYEAQ. The CDR3 protein is CASGPGGPYEQYF. The CDR3 coding sequence is TGTGCCAGCGGCCCCGGCGGACCCTACGAGCAGTACTTC.

The V and J genes are TRBV6-5 and TRBJ1-1; TRBD1 aligns across 7 bases. CDR1 and CDR2 from the germline V gene are MNHEY and SVGAGI. This CDR3 has 14 residues. V gave up 8 bases and J gave up 3 bases; unmatched junction bases: 9. For the CDR3, the DNA is TGTGCCAGCGCATTGACAGGGACGCACACTGAAGCTTTCTTT. This gives the protein CASALTGTHTEAFF.

This rearrangement joins TRBV7-3 to TRBJ2-2, with no clear D. With 0 bases removed from V and 7 bases from J, the gap between germline ends came to 9 bases. The CDR3 sequence is 14 residues long. The germline gives CDR1 SGHTA, CDR2 FQGTGA. This chain's CDR3 is CASSLTTSDGELFF. The CDR3 bases are TGTGCCAGCAGCTTAACCACCTCCGACGGGGAGCTGTTTTTT.

This sequence joins TRBV5-4 and TRBJ2-3; TRBD2 agrees at 10 bases. V lost 3 bases and J lost 6; bases outside the gene matches: 7. CDR1 is SGHNT, CDR2 YYREEE, per germline (reference sequence). This CDR3 has 15 residues. The CDR3 loop reads CASSWASGRADTQYF. In nucleotides, the CDR3 is TGTGCCAGCAGCTGGGCTAGCGGGAGAGCTGATACGCAGTATTTT.

Only one count was recorded for this clone. The chain couples TRBV7-3 to TRBJ2-5; maybe TRBD1 (6 bases). The CDR3 runs to 13 residues. Germline V gives CDR1 SGHTA, CDR2 FQGTGA. The V gene lost 3 bases and the J gene lost 2 bases, with 7 bases spanning the gap. The CDR3, as DNA: TGTGCCAGCAGCTTTGGACAGCAAGAGACCCAGTACTTC. This sequence encodes CASSFGQQETQYF.

This chain links TRBV6-1 with TRBJ1-1, with 7 bases lining up with TRBD1. The trim removed 8 bases at V and 8 bases at J, leaving 2 bases unmatched. Germline V gene lookup returns CDR1 MNHNS and CDR2 SASEGT. The CDR3 is 10 residues long. The CDR3, as DNA: TGTGCCAGCCGACAGGGAGAAGCTTTCTTT. It codes for CASRQGEAFF.

The chain employs TRBV4-2 and TRBJ2-7; 8 positions match TRBD2. CDR1 LGHNA and CDR2 YNFKEQ come from the germline V gene. The length of the CDR3 is 14 residues. V lost 3 bases, J lost 0 bases, and 1 base stayed unmatched. CDR3 DNA: TGTGCCAGCAGCCAGACTAGCGTCTCCTACGAGCAGTACTTC. Residues: CASSQTSVSYEQYF.

The V call is TRBV4-1, the J call TRBJ2-1; D is ambiguous. The length of the CDR3 is 18 residues. Deletions cut 1 base from V and 5 bases from J, with 21 bases between. From germline, CDR1 is MGHRA and CDR2 YSYEKL. The CDR3 sequence is CASSQADPQSNANNEQFF. DNA for the CDR3: TGCGCCAGCAGCCAAGCGGACCCCCAGAGTAATGCAAACAATGAGCAGTTCTTC.

This rearrangement joins TRBV11-3 to TRBJ2-5, with D uncertain. The V gene lost 1 base and the J gene lost 5 bases, with 8 bases spanning the gap. Germline CDR1 SGHNT, CDR2 YENEEA. CDR3 length: 13 residues. CDR3 protein: CASSLVKGETQYF. CDR3 nucleotide sequence: TGTGCCAGCAGCTTAGTAAAGGGTGAGACCCAGTACTTC. Full variable domain (outside the CDR3, taken from reference TRBV11-3 and TRBJ2-5): EAGVVQSPRYKIIEKKQPVAFWCNPISGHNTLYWYLQNLGQGPELLIRYENEEAVDDSQLPKDRFSAERLKGVDSTLKIQPAELGDSAVYLCASSLVKGETQYFGPGTRLLVL.

The chain carries TRBV7-2 and TRBJ2-1; TRBD2 aligns across 9 bases. J was trimmed by 7 bases and V by 0 bases; bases with no gene match: 10. This CDR3 contains 17 residues. In germline, CDR1 is SGHTA, CDR2 FQGNSA. The DNA of the CDR3 is TGTGCCAGCAGCTTAGCGGGCGGCGGGAGGGCCGGGAATGAGCAGTTCTTC. It is translated as CASSLAGGGRAGNEQFF.